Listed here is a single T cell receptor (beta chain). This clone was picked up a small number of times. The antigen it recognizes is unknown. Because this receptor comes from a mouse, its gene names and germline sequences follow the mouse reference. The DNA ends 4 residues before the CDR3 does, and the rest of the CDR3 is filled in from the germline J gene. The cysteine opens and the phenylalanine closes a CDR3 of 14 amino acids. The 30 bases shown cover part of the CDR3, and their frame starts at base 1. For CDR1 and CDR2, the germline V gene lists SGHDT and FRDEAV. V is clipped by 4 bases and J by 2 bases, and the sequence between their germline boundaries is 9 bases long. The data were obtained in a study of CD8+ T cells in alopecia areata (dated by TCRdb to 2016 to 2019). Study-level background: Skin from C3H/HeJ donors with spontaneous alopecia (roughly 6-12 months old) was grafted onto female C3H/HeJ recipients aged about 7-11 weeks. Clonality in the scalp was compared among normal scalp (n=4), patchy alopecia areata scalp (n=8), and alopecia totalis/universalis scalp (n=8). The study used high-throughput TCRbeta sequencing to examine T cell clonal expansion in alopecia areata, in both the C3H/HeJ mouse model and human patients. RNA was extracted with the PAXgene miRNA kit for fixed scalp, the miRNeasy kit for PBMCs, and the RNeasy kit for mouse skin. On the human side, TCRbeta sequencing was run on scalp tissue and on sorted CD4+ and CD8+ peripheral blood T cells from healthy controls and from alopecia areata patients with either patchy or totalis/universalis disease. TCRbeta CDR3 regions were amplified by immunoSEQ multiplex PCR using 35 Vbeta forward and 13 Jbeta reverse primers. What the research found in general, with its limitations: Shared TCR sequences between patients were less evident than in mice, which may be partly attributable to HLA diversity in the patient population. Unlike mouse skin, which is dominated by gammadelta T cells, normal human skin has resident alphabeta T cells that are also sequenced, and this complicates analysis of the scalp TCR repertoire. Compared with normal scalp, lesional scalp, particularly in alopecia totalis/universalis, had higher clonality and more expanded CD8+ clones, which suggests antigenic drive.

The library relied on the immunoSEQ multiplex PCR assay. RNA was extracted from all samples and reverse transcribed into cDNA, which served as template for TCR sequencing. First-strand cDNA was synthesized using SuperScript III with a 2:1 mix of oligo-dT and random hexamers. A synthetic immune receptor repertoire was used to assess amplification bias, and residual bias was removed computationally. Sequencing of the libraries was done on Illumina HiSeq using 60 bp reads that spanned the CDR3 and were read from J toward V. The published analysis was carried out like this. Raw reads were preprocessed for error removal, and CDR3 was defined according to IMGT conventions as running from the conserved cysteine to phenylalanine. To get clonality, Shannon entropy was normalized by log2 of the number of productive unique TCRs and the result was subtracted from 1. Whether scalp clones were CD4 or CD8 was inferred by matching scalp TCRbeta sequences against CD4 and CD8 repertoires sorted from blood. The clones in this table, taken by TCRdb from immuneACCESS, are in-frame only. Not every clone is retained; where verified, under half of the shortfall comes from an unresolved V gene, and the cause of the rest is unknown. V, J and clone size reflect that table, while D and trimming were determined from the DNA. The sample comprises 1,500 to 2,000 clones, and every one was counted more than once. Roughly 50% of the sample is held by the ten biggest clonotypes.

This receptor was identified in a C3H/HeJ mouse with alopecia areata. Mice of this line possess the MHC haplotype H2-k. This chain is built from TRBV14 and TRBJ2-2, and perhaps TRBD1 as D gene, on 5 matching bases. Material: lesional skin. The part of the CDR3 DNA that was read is TGTGCCAGCAGTCCGGCAGGGAACACCGGG. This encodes CASSPAGNTG. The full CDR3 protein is CASSPAGNTGQLYF.